This is a list of T cell receptor beta chains from one sample in a study of T cells in localized non-small cell lung cancer. Clones were read by immunoSEQ multiplex PCR, and TCRdb kept only the in-frame ones, dropping some. The table includes about 46,000 clones, 80% to 85% detected once. This sample comprised peripheral blood mononuclear cells, obtained before any cancer treatment. These receptors were obtained from a man aged 35 to 70 with stage III lung adenocarcinoma. CDR3s leave out the opening cysteine and the closing phenylalanine or tryptophan.

>TRBJ2-1|TRBV19
ASSIGTSGYNEQF
>-|TRBV18
ASSNLVGGVGNNQPQY
>TRBJ2-7|TRBV4-1
ASSPQDRGGYEQY
>TRBJ2-7|TRBV11-3
ASSLGAYKEQY
>TRBJ2-3|TRBV6-5
ASAQGGNPDTQY
>TRBJ2-7|TRBV5-1
ASSRGGEQY
>TRBJ2-3|TRBV28
ASSLWSRTDTQY
>TRBJ2-5|TRBV10-3
AIRVSGGAETQY
>TRBJ1-2|TRBV18
ASSPPPSRARTIGYT
>TRBJ1-1|TRBV29-1
SVSMNTEAF
>TRBJ2-1|TRBV6-5
ASSYQLAGDNEQF
>TRBJ2-1|TRBV9
ASSVSGASYNEQF
>TRBJ2-7|TRBV2
ASNPYISYEQY
>TRBJ2-1|TRBV10-3
AIMGMDRGYNEQF
>TRBJ2-6|TRBV7-6
ASSLAGSGANVLT
>TRBJ2-6|TRBV4-1
ASSQGLADGGRGANVLT
>TRBJ2-5|TRBV5-1
ASSLKGLEAQY
>TRBJ1-2|TRBV20-1
SAESNYGYT
>TRBJ1-1|TRBV5-6
ASSSSVGTEAF
>TRBJ1-2|TRBV5-6
ASSLNDGYT
>TRBJ2-1|TRBV9
ASSRYTSGGLLVEYNEQF
>TRBJ2-3|TRBV10-3
AISEFRTPLTSTDTQY
>TRBJ1-5|TRBV2
ASSLQGRGEPQH
>TRBJ2-7|TRBV6-5
ASRHRGLDEQY
>TRBJ2-7|TRBV27
ASSLGLTGGSDEQY
>TRBJ2-5|TRBV15
ATSRDLEEETQY